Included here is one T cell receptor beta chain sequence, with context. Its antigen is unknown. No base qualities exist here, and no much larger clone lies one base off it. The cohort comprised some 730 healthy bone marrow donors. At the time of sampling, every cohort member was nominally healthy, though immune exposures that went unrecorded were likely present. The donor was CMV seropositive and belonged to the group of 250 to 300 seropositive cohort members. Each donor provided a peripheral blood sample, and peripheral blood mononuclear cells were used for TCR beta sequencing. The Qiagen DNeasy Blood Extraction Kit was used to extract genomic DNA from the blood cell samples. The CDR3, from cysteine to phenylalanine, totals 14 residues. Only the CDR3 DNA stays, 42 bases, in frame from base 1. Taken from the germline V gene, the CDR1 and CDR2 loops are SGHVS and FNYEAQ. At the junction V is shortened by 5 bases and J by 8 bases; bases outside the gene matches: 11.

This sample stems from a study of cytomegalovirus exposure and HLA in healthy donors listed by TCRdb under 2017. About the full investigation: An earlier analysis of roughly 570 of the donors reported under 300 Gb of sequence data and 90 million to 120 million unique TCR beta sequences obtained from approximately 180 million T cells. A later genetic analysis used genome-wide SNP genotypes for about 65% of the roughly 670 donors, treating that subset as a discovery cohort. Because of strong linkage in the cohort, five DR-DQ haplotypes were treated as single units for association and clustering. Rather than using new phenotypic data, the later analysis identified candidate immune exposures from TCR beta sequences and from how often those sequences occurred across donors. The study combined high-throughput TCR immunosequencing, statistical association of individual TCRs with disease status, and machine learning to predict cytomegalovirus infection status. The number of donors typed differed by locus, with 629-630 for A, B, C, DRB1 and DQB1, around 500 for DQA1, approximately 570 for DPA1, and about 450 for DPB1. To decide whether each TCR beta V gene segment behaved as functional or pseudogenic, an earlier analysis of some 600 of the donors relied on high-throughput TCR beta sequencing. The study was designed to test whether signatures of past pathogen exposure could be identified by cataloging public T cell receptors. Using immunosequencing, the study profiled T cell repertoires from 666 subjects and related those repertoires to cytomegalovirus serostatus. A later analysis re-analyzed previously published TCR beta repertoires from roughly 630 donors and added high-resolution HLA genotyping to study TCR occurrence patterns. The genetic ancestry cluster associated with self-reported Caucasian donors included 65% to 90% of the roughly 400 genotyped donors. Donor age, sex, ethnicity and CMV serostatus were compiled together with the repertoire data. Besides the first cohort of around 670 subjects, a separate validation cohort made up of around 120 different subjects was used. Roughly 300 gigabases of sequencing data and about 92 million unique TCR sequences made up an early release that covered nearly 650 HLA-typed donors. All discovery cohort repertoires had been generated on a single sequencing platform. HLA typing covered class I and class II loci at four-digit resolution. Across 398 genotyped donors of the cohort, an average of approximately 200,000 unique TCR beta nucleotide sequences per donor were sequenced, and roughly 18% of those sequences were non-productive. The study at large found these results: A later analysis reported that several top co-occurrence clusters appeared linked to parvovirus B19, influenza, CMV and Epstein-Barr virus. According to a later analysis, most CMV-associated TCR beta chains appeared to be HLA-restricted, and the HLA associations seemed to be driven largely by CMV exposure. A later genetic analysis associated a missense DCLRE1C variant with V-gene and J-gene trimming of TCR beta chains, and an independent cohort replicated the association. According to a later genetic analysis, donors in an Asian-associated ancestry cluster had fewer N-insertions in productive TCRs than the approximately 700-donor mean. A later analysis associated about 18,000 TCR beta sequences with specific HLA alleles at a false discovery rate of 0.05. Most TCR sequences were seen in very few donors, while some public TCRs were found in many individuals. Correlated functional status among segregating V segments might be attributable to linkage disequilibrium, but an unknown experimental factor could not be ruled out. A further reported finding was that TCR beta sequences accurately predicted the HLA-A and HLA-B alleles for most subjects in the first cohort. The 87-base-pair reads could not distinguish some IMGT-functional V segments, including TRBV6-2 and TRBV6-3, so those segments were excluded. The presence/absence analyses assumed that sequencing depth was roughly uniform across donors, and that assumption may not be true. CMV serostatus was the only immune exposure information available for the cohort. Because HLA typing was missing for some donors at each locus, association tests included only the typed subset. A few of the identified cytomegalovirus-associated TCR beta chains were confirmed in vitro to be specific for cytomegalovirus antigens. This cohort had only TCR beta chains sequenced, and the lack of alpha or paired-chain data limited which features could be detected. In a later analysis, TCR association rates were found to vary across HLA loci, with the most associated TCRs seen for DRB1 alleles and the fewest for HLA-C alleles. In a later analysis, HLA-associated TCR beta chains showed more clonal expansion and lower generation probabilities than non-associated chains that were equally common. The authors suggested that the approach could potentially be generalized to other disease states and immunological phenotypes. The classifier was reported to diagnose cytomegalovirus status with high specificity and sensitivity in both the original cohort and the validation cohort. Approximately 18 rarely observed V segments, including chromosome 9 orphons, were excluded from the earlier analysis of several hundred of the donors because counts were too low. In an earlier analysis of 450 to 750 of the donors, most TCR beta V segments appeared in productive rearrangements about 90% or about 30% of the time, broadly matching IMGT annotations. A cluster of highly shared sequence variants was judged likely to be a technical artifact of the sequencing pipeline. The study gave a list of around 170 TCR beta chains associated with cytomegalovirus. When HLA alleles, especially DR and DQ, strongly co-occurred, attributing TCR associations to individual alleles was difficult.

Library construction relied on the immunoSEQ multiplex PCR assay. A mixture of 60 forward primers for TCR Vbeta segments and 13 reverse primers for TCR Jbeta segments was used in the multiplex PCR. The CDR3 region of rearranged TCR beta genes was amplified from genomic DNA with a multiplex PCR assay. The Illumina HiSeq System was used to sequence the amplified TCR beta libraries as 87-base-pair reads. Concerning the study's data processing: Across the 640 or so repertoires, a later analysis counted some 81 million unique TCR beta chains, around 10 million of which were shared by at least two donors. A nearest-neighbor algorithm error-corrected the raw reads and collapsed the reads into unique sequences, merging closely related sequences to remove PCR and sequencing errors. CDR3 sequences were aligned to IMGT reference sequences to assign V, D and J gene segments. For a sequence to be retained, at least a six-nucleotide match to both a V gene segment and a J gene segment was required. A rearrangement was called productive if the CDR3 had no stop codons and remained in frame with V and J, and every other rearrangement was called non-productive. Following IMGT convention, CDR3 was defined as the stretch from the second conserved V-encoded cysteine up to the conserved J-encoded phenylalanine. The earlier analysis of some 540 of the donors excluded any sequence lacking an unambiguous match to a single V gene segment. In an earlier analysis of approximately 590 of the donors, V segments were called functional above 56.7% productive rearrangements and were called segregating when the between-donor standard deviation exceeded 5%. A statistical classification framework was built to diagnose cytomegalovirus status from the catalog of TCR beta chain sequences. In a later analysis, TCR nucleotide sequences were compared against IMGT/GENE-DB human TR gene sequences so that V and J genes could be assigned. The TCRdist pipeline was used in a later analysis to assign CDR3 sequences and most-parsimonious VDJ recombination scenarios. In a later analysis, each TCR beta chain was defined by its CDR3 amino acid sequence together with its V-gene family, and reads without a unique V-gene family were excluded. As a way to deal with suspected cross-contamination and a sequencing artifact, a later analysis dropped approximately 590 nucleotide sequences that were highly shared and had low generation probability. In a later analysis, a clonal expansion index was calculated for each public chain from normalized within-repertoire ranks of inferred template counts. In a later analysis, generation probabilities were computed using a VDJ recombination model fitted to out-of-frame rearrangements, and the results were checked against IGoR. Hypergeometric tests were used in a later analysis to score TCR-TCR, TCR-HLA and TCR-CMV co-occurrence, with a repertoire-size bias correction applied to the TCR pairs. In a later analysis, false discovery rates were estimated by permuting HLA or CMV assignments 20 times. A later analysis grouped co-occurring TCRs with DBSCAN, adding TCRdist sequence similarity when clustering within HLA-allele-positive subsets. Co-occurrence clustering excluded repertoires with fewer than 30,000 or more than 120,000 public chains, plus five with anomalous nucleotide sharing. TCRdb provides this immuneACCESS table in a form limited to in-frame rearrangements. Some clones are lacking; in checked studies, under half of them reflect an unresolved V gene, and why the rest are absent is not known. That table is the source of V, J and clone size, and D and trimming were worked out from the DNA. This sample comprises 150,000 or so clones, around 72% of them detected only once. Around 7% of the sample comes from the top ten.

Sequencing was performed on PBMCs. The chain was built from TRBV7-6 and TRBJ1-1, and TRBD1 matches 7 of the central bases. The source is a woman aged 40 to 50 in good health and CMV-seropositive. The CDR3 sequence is CASSATGADMEAFF. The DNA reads TGTGCCAGCAGCGCCACAGGGGCCGATATGGAAGCTTTCTTT.